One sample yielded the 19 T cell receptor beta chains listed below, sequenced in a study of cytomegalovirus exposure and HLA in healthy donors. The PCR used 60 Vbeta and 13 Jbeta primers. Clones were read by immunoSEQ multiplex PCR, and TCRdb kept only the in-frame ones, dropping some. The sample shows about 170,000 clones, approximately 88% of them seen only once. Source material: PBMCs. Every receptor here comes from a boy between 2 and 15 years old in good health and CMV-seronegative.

CDR3 DNA: TGTGCCAGCAGTGAAAGCTCTAACTATGGCTACACCTTC. Encoded protein: CASSESSNYGYTF. The chain has TRBV2 and TRBJ1-2; D unresolved. This CDR3 region has 13 residues. CDR1 and CDR2 from the germline V gene are SNHLY and FYNNEI. Trimming cost V 2 bases and J 0 bases, with 4 bases left between them.

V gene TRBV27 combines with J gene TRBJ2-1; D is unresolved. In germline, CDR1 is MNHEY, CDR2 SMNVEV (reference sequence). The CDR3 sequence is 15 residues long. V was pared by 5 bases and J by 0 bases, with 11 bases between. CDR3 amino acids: CASSRPGSSYNEQFF. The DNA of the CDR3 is TGTGCCAGCAGTCGTCCGGGTAGCTCCTACAATGAGCAGTTCTTC.

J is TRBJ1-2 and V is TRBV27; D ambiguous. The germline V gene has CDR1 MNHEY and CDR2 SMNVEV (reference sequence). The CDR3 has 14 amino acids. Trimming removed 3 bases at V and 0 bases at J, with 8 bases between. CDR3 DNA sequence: TGTGCCAGCAGTTTTTCAGATACTAACTATGGCTACACCTTC. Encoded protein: CASSFSDTNYGYTF.

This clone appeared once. In DNA, the CDR3 is TGTGCCAGCAGCAGGACACAGATTCTGAACACTGAAGCTTTCTTT. It encodes CASSRTQILNTEAFF. The rearrangement joins TRBV7-2 to TRBJ1-1; tentative D call: TRBD1 (5 bases). Trimming removed 5 bases at V and 0 bases at J, with 13 bases between. Germline V CDR1 and CDR2: SGHTA, FQGNSA. This CDR3 has 15 residues.

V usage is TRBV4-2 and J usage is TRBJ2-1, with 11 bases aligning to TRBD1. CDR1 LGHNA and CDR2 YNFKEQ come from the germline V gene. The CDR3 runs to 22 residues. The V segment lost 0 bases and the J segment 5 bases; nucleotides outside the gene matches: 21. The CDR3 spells CASSQDGGGGQGASRRDNEQFF. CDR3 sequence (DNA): TGTGCCAGCAGCCAAGATGGGGGTGGAGGACAGGGGGCTTCAAGAAGGGACAATGAGCAGTTCTTC.

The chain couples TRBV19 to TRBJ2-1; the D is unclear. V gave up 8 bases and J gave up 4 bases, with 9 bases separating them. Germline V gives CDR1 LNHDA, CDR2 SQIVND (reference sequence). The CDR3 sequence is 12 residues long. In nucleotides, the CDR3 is TGTGCCAGTTCCCGACTTTACAATGAGCAGTTCTTC. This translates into CASSRLYNEQFF.

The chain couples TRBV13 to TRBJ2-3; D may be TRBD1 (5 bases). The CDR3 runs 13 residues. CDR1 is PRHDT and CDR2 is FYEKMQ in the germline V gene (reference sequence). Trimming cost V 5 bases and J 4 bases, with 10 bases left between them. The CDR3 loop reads CASSPRGPDTQYF. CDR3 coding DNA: TGTGCCAGCAGCCCTAGGGGCCCAGATACGCAGTATTTT.

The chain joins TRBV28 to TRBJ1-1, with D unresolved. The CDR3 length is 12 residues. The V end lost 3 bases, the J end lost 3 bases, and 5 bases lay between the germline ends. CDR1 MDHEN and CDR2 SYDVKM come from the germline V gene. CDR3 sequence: CASSFGDTEAFF. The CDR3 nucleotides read TGTGCCAGCAGTTTCGGGGACACTGAAGCTTTCTTT.

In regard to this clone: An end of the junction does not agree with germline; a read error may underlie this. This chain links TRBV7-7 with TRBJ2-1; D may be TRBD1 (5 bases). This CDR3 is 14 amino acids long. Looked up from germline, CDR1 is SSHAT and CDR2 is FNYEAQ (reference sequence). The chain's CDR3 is CASSPHIRADEQFF. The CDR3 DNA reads TGTGCTAGCAGCCCCCACATCAGGGCCGATGAGCAGTTCTTC.

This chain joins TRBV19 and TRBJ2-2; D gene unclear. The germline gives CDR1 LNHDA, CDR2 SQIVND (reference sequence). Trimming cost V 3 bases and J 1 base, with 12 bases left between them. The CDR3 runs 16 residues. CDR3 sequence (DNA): TGTGCCAGTAGTATTATGACTGGGTGGAACACCGGGGAGCTGTTTTTT. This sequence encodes CASSIMTGWNTGELFF.

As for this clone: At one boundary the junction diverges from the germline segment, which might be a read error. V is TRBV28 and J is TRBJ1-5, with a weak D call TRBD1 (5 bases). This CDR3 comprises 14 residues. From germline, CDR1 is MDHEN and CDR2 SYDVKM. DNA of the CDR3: TGTGCGAGCAGATCCCGCTCGGGGGTTCAGCCCCAGCATTTT. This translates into CASRSRSGVQPQHF.

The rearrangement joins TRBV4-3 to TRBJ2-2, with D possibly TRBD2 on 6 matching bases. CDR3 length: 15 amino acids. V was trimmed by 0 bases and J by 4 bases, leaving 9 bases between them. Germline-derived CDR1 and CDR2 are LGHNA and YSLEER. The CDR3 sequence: CASSQDTSSTGELFF. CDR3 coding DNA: TGCGCCAGCAGCCAAGATACTAGCAGCACCGGGGAGCTGTTTTTT.

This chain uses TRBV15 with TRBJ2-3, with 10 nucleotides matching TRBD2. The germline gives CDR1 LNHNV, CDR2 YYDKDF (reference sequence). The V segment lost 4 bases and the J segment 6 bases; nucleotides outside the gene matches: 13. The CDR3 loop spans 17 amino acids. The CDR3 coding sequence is TGTGCCACCAGCAACCGAAGAGCCGGGACTAGCGCGGATACGCAGTATTTT. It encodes CATSNRRAGTSADTQYF.

In nucleotides, the CDR3 is TGTGCCAGCAGCCCGGCGGGACAGGGTAATGAAGCTTTCTTT. This translates into CASSPAGQGNEAFF. This sequence joins TRBV7-9 and TRBJ1-1, with 9 bases lining up with TRBD1. V shed 5 bases and J 7 bases; nucleotides not matched to a gene: 8. Looked up from germline, CDR1 is SEHNR and CDR2 is FQNEAQ (reference sequence). The CDR3 covers 14 residues.

The CDR3, as DNA: TGTGCCAGCTCGCTGGGACAGTTGAACACTGAAGCTTTCTTT. It encodes CASSLGQLNTEAFF. V gene TRBV18 combines with J gene TRBJ1-1, with TRBD1 matching 7 bases. Germline CDR1 KGHSH, CDR2 LQKENI. The CDR3 totals 14 residues. J lost 0 bases, V lost 6 bases, and 4 bases had no gene match. The full variable domain, rest sourced from reference TRBV18 and TRBJ1-1, is NAGVMQNPRHLVRRRGQEARLRCSPMKGHSHVYWYRQLPEEGLKFMVYLQKENIIDESGMPKERFSAEFPKEGPSILRIQQVVRGDSAAYFCASSLGQLNTEAFFGQGTRLTVV.

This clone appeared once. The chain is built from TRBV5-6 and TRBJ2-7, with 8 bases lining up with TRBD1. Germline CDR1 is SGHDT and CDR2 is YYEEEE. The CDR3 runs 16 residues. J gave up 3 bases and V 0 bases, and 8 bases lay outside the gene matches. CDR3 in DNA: TGTGCCAGCAGCTTGGCCCCCAGGGGGCGACTCTACGAGCAGTACTTC. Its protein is CASSLAPRGRLYEQYF.

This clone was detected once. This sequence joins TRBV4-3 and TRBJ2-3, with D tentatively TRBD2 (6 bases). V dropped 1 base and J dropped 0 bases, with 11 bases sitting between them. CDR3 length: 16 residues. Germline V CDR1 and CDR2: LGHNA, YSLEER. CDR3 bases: TGCGCCAGCAGCCAAGGTGGGACTCTTAGCACAGATACGCAGTATTTT. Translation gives CASSQGGTLSTDTQYF.

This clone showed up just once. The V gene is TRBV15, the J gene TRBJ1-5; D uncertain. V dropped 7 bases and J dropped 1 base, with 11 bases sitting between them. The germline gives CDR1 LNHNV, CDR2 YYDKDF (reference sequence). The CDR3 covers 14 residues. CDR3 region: CATMATASNQPQHF. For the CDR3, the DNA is TGTGCCACCATGGCGACTGCAAGCAATCAGCCCCAGCATTTT.

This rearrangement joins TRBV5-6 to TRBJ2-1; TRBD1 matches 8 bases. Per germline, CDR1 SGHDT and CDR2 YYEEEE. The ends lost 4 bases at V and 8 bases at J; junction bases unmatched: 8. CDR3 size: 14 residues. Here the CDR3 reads CASSRTGFSDEQFF. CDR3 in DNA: TGTGCCAGCAGCAGGACAGGGTTTAGCGATGAGCAGTTCTTC.